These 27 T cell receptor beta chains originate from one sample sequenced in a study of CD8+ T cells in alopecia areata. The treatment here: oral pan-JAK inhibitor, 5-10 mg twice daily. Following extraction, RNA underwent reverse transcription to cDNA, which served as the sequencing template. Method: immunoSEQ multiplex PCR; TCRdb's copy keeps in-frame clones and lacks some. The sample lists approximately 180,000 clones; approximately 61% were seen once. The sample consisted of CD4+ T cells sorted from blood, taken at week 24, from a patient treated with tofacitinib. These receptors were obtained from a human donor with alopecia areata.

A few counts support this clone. The CDR3 loop is CASRTGAGEKLFF. The CDR3 DNA follows: TGTGCCAGCAGGACAGGAGCAGGGGAAAAACTGTTTTTT. The rearrangement joins TRBV6-1 to TRBJ1-4, with a possible D match to TRBD1 (6 bases). Germline assignment: CDR1 MNHNS and CDR2 SASEGT. The CDR3 has 13 residues. V dropped 6 bases and J dropped 8 bases, with 13 bases sitting between them.

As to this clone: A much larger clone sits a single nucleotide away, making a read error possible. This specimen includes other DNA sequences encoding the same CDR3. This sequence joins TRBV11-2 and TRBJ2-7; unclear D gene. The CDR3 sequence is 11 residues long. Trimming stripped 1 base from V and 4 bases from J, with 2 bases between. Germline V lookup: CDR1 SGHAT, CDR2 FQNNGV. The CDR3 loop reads CASSLAYEQYF. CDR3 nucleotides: TGTGCCAGCAGCTTAGCTTACGAGCAGTACTTC.

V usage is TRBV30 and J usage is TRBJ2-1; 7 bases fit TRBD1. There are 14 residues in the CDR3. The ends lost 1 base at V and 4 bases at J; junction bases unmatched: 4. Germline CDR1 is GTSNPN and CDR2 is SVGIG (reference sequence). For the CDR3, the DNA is TGTGCCTGGAGTGCAGACAGGGAGTACAATGAGCAGTTCTTC. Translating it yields CAWSADREYNEQFF.

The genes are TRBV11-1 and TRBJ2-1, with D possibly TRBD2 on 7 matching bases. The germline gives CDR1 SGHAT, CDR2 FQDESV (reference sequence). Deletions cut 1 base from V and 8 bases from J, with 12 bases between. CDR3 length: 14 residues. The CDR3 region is CASSLDGGGDEQFF. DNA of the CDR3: TGTGCCAGCAGCTTAGATGGGGGGGGCGATGAGCAGTTCTTC.

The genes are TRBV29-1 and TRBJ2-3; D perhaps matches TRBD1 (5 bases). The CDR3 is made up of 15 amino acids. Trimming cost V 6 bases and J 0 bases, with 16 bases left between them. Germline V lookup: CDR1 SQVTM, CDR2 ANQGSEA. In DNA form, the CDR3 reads TGCAGCGTCCTGGGGCAGGGATCTAGCACAGATACGCAGTATTTT. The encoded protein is CSVLGQGSSTDTQYF.

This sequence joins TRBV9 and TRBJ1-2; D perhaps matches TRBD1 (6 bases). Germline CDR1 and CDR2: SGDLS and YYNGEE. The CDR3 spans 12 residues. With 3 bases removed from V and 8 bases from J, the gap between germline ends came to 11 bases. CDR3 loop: CASSGHRDGYTF. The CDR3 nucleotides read TGTGCCAGCAGCGGTCACAGGGACGGCTACACCTTC. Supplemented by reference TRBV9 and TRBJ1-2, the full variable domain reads DSGVTQTPKHLITATGQRVTLRCSPRSGDLSVYWYQQSLDQGLQFLIQYYNGEERAKGNILERFSAQQFPDLHSELNLSSLELGDSALYFCASSGHRDGYTFGSGTRLTVV.

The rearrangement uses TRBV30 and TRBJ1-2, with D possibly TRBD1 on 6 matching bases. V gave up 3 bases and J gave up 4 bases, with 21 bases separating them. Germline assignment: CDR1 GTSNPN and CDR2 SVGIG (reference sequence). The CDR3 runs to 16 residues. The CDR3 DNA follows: TGTGCCTGGAGCCCAAAGGGGGGGGCGAAGTCCTATGGCTACACCTTC. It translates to CAWSPKGGAKSYGYTF.

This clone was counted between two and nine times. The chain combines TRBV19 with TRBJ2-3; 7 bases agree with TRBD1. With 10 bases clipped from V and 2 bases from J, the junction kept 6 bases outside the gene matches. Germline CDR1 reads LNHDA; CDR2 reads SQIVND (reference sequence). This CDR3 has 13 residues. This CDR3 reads CATTDRDTDTQYF. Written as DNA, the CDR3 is TGTGCCACCACCGACAGGGACACAGATACGCAGTATTTT.

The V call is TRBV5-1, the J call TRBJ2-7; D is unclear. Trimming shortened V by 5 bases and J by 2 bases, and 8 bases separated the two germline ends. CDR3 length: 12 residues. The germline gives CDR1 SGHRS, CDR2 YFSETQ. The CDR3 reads CASREDTYEQYF. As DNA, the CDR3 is TGCGCCAGCAGGGAAGATACCTACGAGCAGTACTTC.

The CDR3 DNA follows: TGCAGCGTTGAAGTCCCCGGGACAGGGCAAGAGACCCAGTACTTC. Translated, it gives CSVEVPGTGQETQYF. The V call is TRBV29-1, the J call TRBJ2-5; 9 nucleotides match TRBD1. This CDR3 contains 15 residues. The ends lost 1 base at V and 2 bases at J; junction bases unmatched: 5. Per the germline V gene, CDR1 is SQVTM and CDR2 is ANQGSEA.

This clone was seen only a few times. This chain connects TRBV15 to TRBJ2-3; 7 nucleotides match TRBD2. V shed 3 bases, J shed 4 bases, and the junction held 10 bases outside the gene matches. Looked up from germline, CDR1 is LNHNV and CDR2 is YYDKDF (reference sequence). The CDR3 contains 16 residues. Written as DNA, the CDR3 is TGTGCCACCAGCAGTTGGGGGGGGATAGGGTCAGATACGCAGTATTTT. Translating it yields CATSSWGGIGSDTQYF.

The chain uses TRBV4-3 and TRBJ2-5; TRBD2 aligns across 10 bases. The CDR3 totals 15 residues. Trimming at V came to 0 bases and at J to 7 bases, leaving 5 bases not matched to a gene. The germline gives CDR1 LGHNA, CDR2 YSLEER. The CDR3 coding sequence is TGCGCCAGCAGCCAAGAGTGGACTAGCGGTTCGACCCAGTACTTC. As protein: CASSQEWTSGSTQYF.

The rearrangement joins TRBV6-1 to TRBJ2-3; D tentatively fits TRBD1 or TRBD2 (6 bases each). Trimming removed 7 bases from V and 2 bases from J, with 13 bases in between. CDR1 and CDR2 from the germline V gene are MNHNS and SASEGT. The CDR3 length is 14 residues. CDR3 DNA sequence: TGTGCCAGCACACGGGGGCCCTTCACAGATACGCAGTATTTT. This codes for CASTRGPFTDTQYF.

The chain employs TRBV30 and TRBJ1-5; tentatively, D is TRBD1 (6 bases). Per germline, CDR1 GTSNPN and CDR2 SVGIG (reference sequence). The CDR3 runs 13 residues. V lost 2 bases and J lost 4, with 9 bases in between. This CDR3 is CAWSRRGNQPQHF. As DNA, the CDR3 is TGTGCCTGGAGTAGAAGGGGGAATCAGCCCCAGCATTTT.

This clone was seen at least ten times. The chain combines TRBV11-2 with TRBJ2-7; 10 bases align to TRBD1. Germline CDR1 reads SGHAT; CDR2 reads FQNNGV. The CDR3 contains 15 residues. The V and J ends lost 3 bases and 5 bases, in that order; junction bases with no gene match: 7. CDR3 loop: CASSFRDRGIHEQYF. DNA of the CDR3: TGTGCCAGCAGCTTTAGGGACAGGGGTATCCACGAGCAGTACTTC. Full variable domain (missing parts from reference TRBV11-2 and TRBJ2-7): EAGVAQSPRYKIIEKRQSVAFWCNPISGHATLYWYQQILGQGPKLLIQFQNNGVVDDSQLPKDRFSAERLKGVDSTLKIQPAKLEDSAVYLCASSFRDRGIHEQYFGPGTRLTVT.

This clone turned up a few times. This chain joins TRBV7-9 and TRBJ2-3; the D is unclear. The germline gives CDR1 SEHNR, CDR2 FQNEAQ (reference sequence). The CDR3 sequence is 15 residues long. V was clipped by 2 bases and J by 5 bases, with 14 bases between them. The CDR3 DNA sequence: TGTGCCAGCAGCTTAAGGGCACCGACGGGAGATACGCAGTATTTT. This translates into CASSLRAPTGDTQYF.

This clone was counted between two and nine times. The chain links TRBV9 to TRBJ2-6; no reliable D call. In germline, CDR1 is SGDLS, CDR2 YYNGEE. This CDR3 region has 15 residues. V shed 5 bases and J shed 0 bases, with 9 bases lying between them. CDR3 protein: CASSQQSSGANVLTF. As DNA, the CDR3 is TGTGCCAGCAGTCAACAGTCCTCTGGGGCCAACGTCCTGACTTTC.

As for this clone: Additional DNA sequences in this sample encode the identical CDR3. In DNA form, the CDR3 reads TGTGCCAGCAGCGTAGCGGCAAGCTACGAGCAGTACTTC. Translation: CASSVAASYEQYF. The rearrangement uses TRBV9 and TRBJ2-7; D is undetermined. In germline, CDR1 is SGDLS, CDR2 YYNGEE. V was pared by 0 bases and J by 3 bases, with 7 bases between. The CDR3 consists of 13 residues.

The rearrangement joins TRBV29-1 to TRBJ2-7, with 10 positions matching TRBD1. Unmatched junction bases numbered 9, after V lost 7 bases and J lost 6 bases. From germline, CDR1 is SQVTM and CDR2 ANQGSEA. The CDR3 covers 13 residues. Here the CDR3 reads CSADWTGGGEQYF. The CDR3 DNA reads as TGCAGCGCCGATTGGACAGGGGGAGGCGAGCAGTACTTC.

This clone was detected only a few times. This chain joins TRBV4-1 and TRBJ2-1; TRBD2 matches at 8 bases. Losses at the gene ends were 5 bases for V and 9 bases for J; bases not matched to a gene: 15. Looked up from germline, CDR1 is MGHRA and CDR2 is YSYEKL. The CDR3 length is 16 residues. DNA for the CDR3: TGCGCCAGCAGCAATGGACTAGCCGATAGGAAGGTTGAGCAGTTCTTC. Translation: CASSNGLADRKVEQFF.

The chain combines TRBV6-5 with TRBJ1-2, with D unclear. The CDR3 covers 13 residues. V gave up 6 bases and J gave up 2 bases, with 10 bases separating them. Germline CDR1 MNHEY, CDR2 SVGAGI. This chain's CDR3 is CASSRGTNYGYTF. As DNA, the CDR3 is TGTGCCAGCAGCCGAGGTACGAACTATGGCTACACCTTC.

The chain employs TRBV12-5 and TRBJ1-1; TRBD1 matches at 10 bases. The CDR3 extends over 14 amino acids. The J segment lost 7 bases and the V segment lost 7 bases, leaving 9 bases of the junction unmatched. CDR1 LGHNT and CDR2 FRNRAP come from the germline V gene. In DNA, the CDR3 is TGTGCTAGTGCGGTTGACAGGGGGCCGTTTGAAGCTTTCTTT. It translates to CASAVDRGPFEAFF.

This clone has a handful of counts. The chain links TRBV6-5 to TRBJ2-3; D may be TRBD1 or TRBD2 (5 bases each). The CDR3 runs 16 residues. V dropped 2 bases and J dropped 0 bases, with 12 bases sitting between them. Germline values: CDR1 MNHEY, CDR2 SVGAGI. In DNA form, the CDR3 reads TGTGCCAGCAGTTACCATAGGGGAGCTAGCACAGATACGCAGTATTTT. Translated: CASSYHRGASTDTQYF.

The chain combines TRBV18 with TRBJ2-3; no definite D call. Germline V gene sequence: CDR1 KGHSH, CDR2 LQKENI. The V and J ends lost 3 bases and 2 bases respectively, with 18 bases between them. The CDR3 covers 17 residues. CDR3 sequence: CASSPRGIDLPTDTQYF. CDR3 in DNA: TGTGCCAGCTCACCCCGAGGAATAGATTTGCCCACAGATACGCAGTATTTT.

The CDR3 protein is CASSADRTDTQYF. The DNA of the CDR3 is TGCGCCAGCAGCGCCGACCGCACAGATACGCAGTATTTT. The chain couples TRBV5-1 to TRBJ2-3; D not resolved. The V gene's germline CDR1 is SGHRS and CDR2 YFSETQ. This CDR3 contains 13 residues. Trimming removed 4 bases from V and 1 base from J, with 7 bases in between.

The CDR3: CASRATAFPSYNEQFF. CDR3 bases: TGTGCCAGTAGAGCCACAGCTTTCCCCTCCTACAATGAGCAGTTCTTC. The chain couples TRBV19 to TRBJ2-1; D unresolved. Germline loops: CDR1 LNHDA, CDR2 SQIVND (reference sequence). V dropped 6 bases and J dropped 0 bases, with 15 bases sitting between them. The CDR3 consists of 16 residues.

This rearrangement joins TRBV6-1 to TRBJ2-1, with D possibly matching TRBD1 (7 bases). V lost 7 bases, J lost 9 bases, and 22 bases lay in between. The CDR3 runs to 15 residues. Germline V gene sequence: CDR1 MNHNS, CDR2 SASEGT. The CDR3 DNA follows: TGTGCCAGCAAGGTGGGAGGAATAGACAGGGTTGAGCAGTTCTTC. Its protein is CASKVGGIDRVEQFF.